A single sample is the source of the 30 T cell receptor beta chains below, sequenced in a study of blood T cell repertoires in COVID-19 (dated by TCRdb to the early 2020s). The library was produced with the immunoSEQ multiplex PCR assay. Here the immuneACCESS table is served through TCRdb, limited to in-frame sequences with V and J called. Missing clones are a known gap in these copies; in checked studies unresolved V genes cover under half, and the rest lacks a known reason. This sample comprises around 180,000 clones, about 84% of them detected only once. The ten largest clonotypes hold 8% to 10% of the sample. The sequencing sample was made of PBMCs or T cells enriched from blood (not recorded which). The receptors were gathered from a woman aged 25 to 45 who had recovered from COVID-19.

The sample holds one count of this clone. The rearrangement joins TRBV28 to TRBJ2-1; D gene unclear. CDR1 MDHEN and CDR2 SYDVKM come from the germline V gene. This CDR3 comprises 10 residues. The ends were cut back, 5 bases at V and 6 bases at J, with 2 bases in the middle. CDR3 loop: CASSLNEQFF. The DNA for the CDR3 is TGTGCCAGCAGTCTCAATGAGCAGTTCTTC.

J is TRBJ2-5 and V is TRBV28; possibly TRBD2 for D (5 bases). CDR1 MDHEN and CDR2 SYDVKM come from the germline V gene. This CDR3 comprises 13 residues. V lost 4 bases and J 0 bases, leaving 6 bases between the germline ends. The chain's CDR3 is CASSWEYQETQYF. The CDR3 DNA reads TGTGCCAGCAGTTGGGAGTACCAAGAGACCCAGTACTTC.

The V and J genes are TRBV18 and TRBJ1-3; 7 bases line up with TRBD1. Germline V gives CDR1 KGHSH, CDR2 LQKENI. The V segment lost 2 bases and the J segment 2 bases; nucleotides outside the gene matches: 3. The CDR3 covers 15 residues. CDR3 DNA: TGTGCCAGCTCACCAGGCCAGGGGGCTGGAAACACCATATATTTT. Protein sequence: CASSPGQGAGNTIYF.

V and J are TRBV19 and TRBJ1-4; D might be TRBD1 (6 bases). This CDR3 is built from 15 residues. Trimming removed 6 bases from V and 4 bases from J, with 15 bases in between. CDR1 is LNHDA and CDR2 is SQIVND in the germline V gene (reference sequence). The DNA of the CDR3 is TGTGCCAGTAGCCTGTACAGGGACGTTAATGAAAAACTGTTTTTT. This codes for CASSLYRDVNEKLFF.

The rearrangement joins TRBV30 to TRBJ1-6, with 12 bases that match TRBD1. This CDR3 has 15 residues. J lost 10 bases, V lost 4 bases, and 8 bases had no gene match. The germline CDR1 and CDR2 sequences are GTSNPN and SVGIG (reference sequence). The DNA of the CDR3 is TGTGCCTGGACCTCGGGACAGGGGGCGCGGTCACCCCTCCACTTT. Translating it yields CAWTSGQGARSPLHF.

The V gene is TRBV9, the J gene TRBJ2-2; 7 bases are a match to TRBD2. This CDR3 region has 14 residues. Trimming at V came to 4 bases and at J to 6 bases, leaving 6 bases not matched to a gene. Germline V CDR1 and CDR2: SGDLS, YYNGEE. CDR3 sequence reads: CASSPRDYSGELFF. CDR3 sequence (DNA): TGTGCCAGCAGCCCCCGGGACTACTCCGGGGAGCTGTTTTTT.

The DNA of the CDR3 is TGTGCCAGCAGCTTGGGCAGGGGTGATGAAGCTTTCTTT. Translating gives CASSLGRGDEAFF. The chain uses TRBV11-3 and TRBJ1-1, with D perhaps matching TRBD1 (6 bases). Germline V gene lookup returns CDR1 SGHNT and CDR2 YENEEA. The ends were cut back, 3 bases at V and 7 bases at J, with 12 bases in the middle. The CDR3 runs 13 residues.

This clone was seen only a few times. The V call is TRBV11-2, the J call TRBJ2-1; 8 bases fit TRBD2. Germline loops: CDR1 SGHAT, CDR2 FQNNGV. The CDR3 has 19 amino acids. The trim removed 7 bases at V and 3 bases at J, leaving 20 bases unmatched. The CDR3 protein is CASNAGGQVGGRNYNEQFF. For the CDR3, the DNA is TGTGCCAGCAACGCCGGTGGTCAGGTTGGCGGGAGGAACTACAATGAGCAGTTCTTC.

The chain couples TRBV7-9 to TRBJ1-3; D call uncertain. The CDR3 totals 12 residues. Germline V gene sequence: CDR1 SEHNR, CDR2 FQNEAQ (reference sequence). With 5 bases removed from V and 6 bases from J, the gap between germline ends came to 8 bases. The CDR3 sequence: CASSPPLNTIYF. The CDR3 nucleotides read TGTGCCAGCAGCCCTCCACTAAACACCATATATTTT.

This chain links TRBV5-6 with TRBJ1-1, with D tentatively TRBD1 (6 bases). The germline gives CDR1 SGHDT, CDR2 YYEEEE. The CDR3 length is 16 residues. Trimming cost V 4 bases and J 1 base, with 17 bases left between them. CDR3 loop: CASSRFGQWRNTEAFF. CDR3 coding DNA: TGTGCCAGCAGCCGGTTCGGACAGTGGAGGAACACTGAAGCTTTCTTT.

This clone showed up just once. The V call is TRBV5-1, the J call TRBJ2-1; 12 bases line up with TRBD2. The CDR3 sequence is 16 residues long. Germline lookup yields CDR1 SGHRS and CDR2 YFSETQ. Trimming cost V 4 bases and J 7 bases; bases outside gene matches: 9. The DNA of the CDR3 is TGCGCCAGCAGCCCACCGACTAGCGGGAGTTGGAATGAGCAGTTCTTC. Its protein is CASSPPTSGSWNEQFF.

The chain carries TRBV11-2 and TRBJ1-1, with a possible D match to TRBD1 (5 bases). The V gene's germline CDR1 is SGHAT and CDR2 FQNNGV. The CDR3 is made up of 14 amino acids. V lost 4 bases, J lost 4 bases, and 13 bases lay in between. As DNA, the CDR3 is TGTGCCAGCAGCTCCGGGGCGGGAACCACTGAAGCTTTCTTT. Translated, it gives CASSSGAGTTEAFF.

The chain couples TRBV4-1 to TRBJ1-4, with D possibly being TRBD1 (6 bases). The germline V gene has CDR1 MGHRA and CDR2 YSYEKL. This CDR3 has 13 amino acids. V was cut by 6 bases and J by 4 bases, with 9 bases left in between. The CDR3 nucleotides read TGCGCCAGCAGGCAACAGGGTAATGAAAAACTGTTTTTT. Amino acid sequence: CASRQQGNEKLFF.

The chain employs TRBV14 and TRBJ2-4; 10 bases agree with TRBD1. The CDR3 runs 13 residues. The germline CDR1 and CDR2 sequences are SGHDN and FVKESK. J was trimmed by 9 bases and V by 6 bases; bases with no gene match: 5. CDR3 DNA: TGTGCCAGCAGTTACGGACAGGGGGTCATTCAGTACTTC. It yields the protein CASSYGQGVIQYF.

V and J are TRBV10-3 and TRBJ2-7, with 8 positions matching TRBD1. The junction had 22 bases not matched to a gene; V was cut back by 7 bases and J by 2 bases. CDR3 length equals 19 residues. The V gene's germline CDR1 is ENHRY and CDR2 SYGVKD. The CDR3 DNA is TGTGCCATCATTCGAAACCTGCTCCCGGGACAGGATCCCCCCTACGAGCAGTACTTC. It translates to CAIIRNLLPGQDPPYEQYF.

The chain is built from TRBV11-2 and TRBJ2-7; 7 bases map to TRBD2. The CDR3 is 13 residues long. V lost 6 bases and J lost 4; bases outside the gene matches: 6. From germline, CDR1 is SGHAT and CDR2 FQNNGV. The DNA of the CDR3 is TGTGCCAGCAGGTTGGGGGGGGATTACGAGCAGTACTTC. Protein product: CASRLGGDYEQYF.

The CDR3 sequence is CASRREEESYEQYF. CDR3 in DNA: TGTGCCAGCAGACGAGAGGAGGAGTCCTACGAGCAGTACTTC. The J gene is TRBJ2-7, the V gene TRBV2; perhaps TRBD2 as D (5 bases). Germline values: CDR1 SNHLY, CDR2 FYNNEI. V lost 6 bases to trimming and J lost 1 base, with 13 bases between them. CDR3 length equals 14 residues.

V gene TRBV19 combines with J gene TRBJ2-2, with 7 positions matching TRBD1. The J segment lost 4 bases and the V segment lost 5 bases, leaving 1 base of the junction unmatched. From germline, CDR1 is LNHDA and CDR2 SQIVND (reference sequence). The CDR3 extends over 13 amino acids. The CDR3 spells CASSPGGTGELFF. Here the CDR3 DNA reads TGTGCCAGTAGTCCAGGGGGCACCGGGGAGCTGTTTTTT. Using reference TRBV19 and TRBJ2-2 for the parts outside the CDR3, the full variable domain is DGGITQSPKYLFRKEGQNVTLSCEQNLNHDAMYWYRQDPGQGLRLIYYSQIVNDFQKGDIAEGYSVSREKKESFPLTVTSAQKNPTAFYLCASSPGGTGELFFGEGSRLTVL.

The rearrangement joins TRBV10-2 to TRBJ2-5; D is perhaps TRBD1 (6 bases). Germline CDR1 WSHSY, CDR2 SAAADI. Trimming took off 0 bases at V and 5 bases at J, with 19 bases between the two ends. The CDR3 length is 17 residues. CDR3 sequence (DNA): TGCGCCAGCAGTGAGTCAACCAACAGGGAGCGAGTGGAGACCCAGTACTTC. Encoded protein: CASSESTNRERVETQYF.

The chain has TRBV5-8 and TRBJ2-6; possibly TRBD2 for D (6 bases). CDR1 and CDR2 (germline): SGHTS, YDEGEE. This CDR3 region has 14 residues. The V end was cut by 4 bases, the J end by 10 bases, with 15 bases between. Here the CDR3 reads CASSNPGLSNVLTF. The CDR3 DNA reads as TGTGCCAGCAGCAACCCGGGACTCTCGAACGTCCTGACTTTC.

The chain links TRBV5-1 to TRBJ1-1, with a weak D call TRBD1 (6 bases). The CDR3 is made up of 12 amino acids. Looked up from germline, CDR1 is SGHRS and CDR2 is YFSETQ. V shed 4 bases and J shed 11 bases, with 15 bases lying between them. CDR3 loop: CASSTEGTKAFF. The CDR3 nucleotides are TGCGCCAGCAGCACCGAAGGGACAAAGGCTTTCTTT.

This rearrangement joins TRBV2 to TRBJ1-5, with 9 bases aligning to TRBD1. Germline V CDR1 and CDR2: SNHLY, FYNNEI. With V trimmed by 10 bases and J by 6 bases, 13 bases remained unmatched. This CDR3 has 15 amino acids. In DNA, the CDR3 is TGTGCCACCCTGAAGCCGGGACAGGGTGTTCAGCCCCAGCATTTT. Translating gives CATLKPGQGVQPQHF.

The rearrangement joins TRBV15 to TRBJ1-2, with TRBD1 identical over 7 bases. Germline CDR1 LNHNV, CDR2 YYDKDF (reference sequence). V was clipped by 9 bases and J by 8 bases; unmatched bases: 12. The CDR3 is 13 residues long. Here the CDR3 DNA reads TGTGCCACAAGACGACAGGGCGGTCGCGGCTACACCTTC. Protein: CATRRQGGRGYTF.

The chain recombines TRBV6-4 with TRBJ2-6; D is unresolved. CDR1 is MRHNA and CDR2 is SNTAGT in the germline V gene. The V end was cut by 5 bases, the J end by 4 bases, with 9 bases between. The CDR3 sequence is 14 residues long. CDR3 DNA sequence: TGTGCCAGCAGTTTAGAGGCGGGGGCCAACGTCCTGACTTTC. Translating it yields CASSLEAGANVLTF.

This chain joins TRBV7-2 and TRBJ2-2; 8 bases agree with TRBD1. The CDR3 spans 18 residues. CDR1 is SGHTA and CDR2 is FQGNSA in the germline V gene. With V trimmed by 1 base and J by 6 bases, 13 bases remained unmatched. The CDR3 sequence: CASSLDRRTGTLSGELFF. The CDR3 nucleotides read TGTGCCAGCAGCTTAGACCGGCGGACAGGGACCCTATCCGGGGAGCTGTTTTTT.

The chain couples TRBV5-4 to TRBJ2-7, with 7 bases aligning to TRBD1. This CDR3 contains 14 residues. The V gene's germline CDR1 is SGHNT and CDR2 YYREEE (reference sequence). V was clipped by 2 bases and J by 0 bases; unmatched bases: 2. CDR3 residues: CASSLDRVSYEQYF. DNA of the CDR3: TGTGCCAGCAGCTTAGACAGGGTCTCCTACGAGCAGTACTTC.

The chain has TRBV5-4 and TRBJ2-7; 7 bases are shared with TRBD1. Germline V CDR1 and CDR2: SGHNT, YYREEE (reference sequence). Unmatched junction bases numbered 3, after V lost 5 bases and J lost 7 bases. The CDR3 is 11 residues long. CDR3 region: CASRGGGEQYF. The CDR3 nucleotides are TGTGCCAGCAGAGGGGGCGGAGAGCAGTACTTC.

The V and J genes are TRBV9 and TRBJ1-1; D not certain. Germline values: CDR1 SGDLS, CDR2 YYNGEE. The V end was cut by 0 bases, the J end by 1 base, with 7 bases between. This CDR3 comprises 14 residues. CDR3 amino acids: CASSVGGRNTEAFF. For the CDR3, the DNA is TGTGCCAGCAGCGTAGGAGGGAGGAACACTGAAGCTTTCTTT. Full variable domain (rest looked up from reference TRBV9 and TRBJ1-1): DSGVTQTPKHLITATGQRVTLRCSPRSGDLSVYWYQQSLDQGLQFLIQYYNGEERAKGNILERFSAQQFPDLHSELNLSSLELGDSALYFCASSVGGRNTEAFFGQGTRLTVV.

The J gene is TRBJ2-1, the V gene TRBV5-1; 12 bases map to TRBD2. The germline gives CDR1 SGHRS, CDR2 YFSETQ. The CDR3 is 16 residues long. Trimming took 5 bases from V and 6 from J; bases not matched to a gene: 9. CDR3 sequence: CASRQTSGSTSNEQFF. Here the CDR3 DNA reads TGCGCCAGCAGACAGACTAGCGGGAGCACTAGCAATGAGCAGTTCTTC.

This clone was recorded a few times. The chain combines TRBV28 with TRBJ2-7; D is perhaps TRBD1 (6 bases). CDR1 MDHEN and CDR2 SYDVKM come from the germline V gene. Trimming stripped 3 bases from V and 3 bases from J, with 18 bases between. The CDR3 is made up of 16 amino acids. The CDR3 reads CASSFLRQALNYEQYF. CDR3 DNA sequence: TGTGCCAGCAGTTTTCTTCGACAGGCCCTAAACTACGAGCAGTACTTC.